This T cell receptor (beta chain) is drawn from a study of blood T cell repertoires in COVID-19. On the study more broadly: Samples representing acute and convalescent COVID-19 were sourced from the United States, Italy and Spain. T cells, B-cell-depleted T cells, or PBMCs provided the cDNA or gDNA that served as material.

The CDR3 has 13 amino acids. CDR1 MNHEY and CDR2 SMNVEV come from the germline V gene (reference sequence). The V end was cut by 4 bases, the J end by 6 bases, with 12 bases between. Original analysis: Amplification of reference gene primers provided the estimated nucleated cell counts. The method was immunoSEQ multiplex PCR; TCRdb's version includes in-frame clones alone and lacks a portion of them. V and J calls and clone size are those listed in that table; D and trimming were worked out from the DNA. In the table there are approximately 31,000 clones, about 89% of which are singletons. This receptor was taken from a man between 65 and 85 years old with active COVID-19. The sample comprised peripheral blood. The V gene is TRBV27, the J gene TRBJ1-2; D is unclear. This CDR3 is CASSSGGSNGYTF. DNA of the CDR3: TGTGCCAGCAGTTCGGGAGGCTCTAATGGCTACACCTTC.